One T cell receptor (beta chain) is described in this entry. The antigen remains undetermined. Germline V gives CDR1 SGHDT, CDR2 YYEEEE. The V end lost 4 bases, the J end lost 4 bases, and 14 bases lay between the germline ends. The CDR3 consists of 14 residues. Sequencing used immunoSEQ multiplex PCR; TCRdb keeps in-frame clones, though not all of them. This sample has around 27,000 clones, with about 70% found just once. Time point reported: recipient sample about 28 days before transplant, after cytoreduction. This record comes from a study of T cell clonotyping in hematopoietic cell transplantation. Study at large: Pretransplant recipient samples were taken after cytoreduction.

Regarding the study as a whole: Cells were unsorted, so CD4 and CD8 contributions were not separated. After transplant, recipient diversity fell while pathologically expanded clonotypes grew through day 180. Few recipient clonotypes overlapped donors; over 97% were de novo at given depth.

This chain connects TRBV5-6 to TRBJ1-2, with unresolved D. The clonotype comes from a man aged 45-60 years with myelodysplastic syndrome. Some clones in this sample may be carry-over from other donors' samples. Specimen: peripheral blood mononuclear cells, collected before stem cell transplant. CDR3 in amino acids: CASSLVGVPYGYTF. CDR3 nucleotides: TGTGCCAGCAGCCTGGTCGGGGTACCCTATGGCTACACCTTC.